The sequence of this T cell receptor (beta chain) was determined in a study of T cell changes during pregnancy in multiple sclerosis. This clone was counted once. Profiled with immunoSEQ multiplex PCR; TCRdb holds only in-frame clones, not every one. The data hold tens of thousands of clones, with about 93% observed a single time. The material was CD8+ T cells from peripheral blood mononuclear cells, obtained in the third trimester of pregnancy. The clonotype comes from a female donor with multiple sclerosis, enrolled in a pregnancy study.

The CDR3 region has the DNA TGTGCCAGTAGTATAGGTAGCGGGCGATACGAGCAGTACTTC. It is translated as CASSIGSGRYEQYF. The chain uses TRBV19 and TRBJ2-7; 7 bases match TRBD2. This CDR3 has 14 residues. Germline CDR1 LNHDA, CDR2 SQIVND (reference sequence). J was trimmed by 4 bases and V by 1 base; bases with no gene match: 4.